The entry below describes one T cell receptor (beta chain). Germline lookup yields CDR1 MGHDK and CDR2 SYGVNS. The CDR3 length is 13 residues. The sample comes from a study of control samples from healthy donors and cancer patients. The repertoire was sequenced with immunoSEQ multiplex PCR; TCRdb's copy has only in-frame clones and lacks some. This table holds around 99,000 clones, 80% to 90% found once. The rearrangement uses TRBV25-1 and TRBJ2-3; TRBD1 might be the D (5 bases). Sequenced material: blood. This clonotype was sampled from a woman in her 50s in good health. CDR3 residues: CAGRTSGTDTQYF. The CDR3 DNA is TGTGCTGGCCGGACATCAGGCACAGATACGCAGTATTTT.